Listed here is a single T cell receptor beta chain. TCRdb's table, derived via immunoSEQ multiplex PCR, lists solely in-frame clones and lacks some. Of around 12,000 clones in the sample, roughly 90% are singletons; the top ten hold roughly 2.5%. The sample is drawn from a study of blood T cell repertoires in COVID-19. Study overall: T cells, B-cell-depleted T cells, or PBMCs provided the cDNA or gDNA that served as material.

V was shortened by 1 base and J by 5 bases, with 11 bases between the two germline ends. This CDR3 has 14 amino acids. CDR1 and CDR2 (germline): SGHTA, FQGNSA. J is TRBJ1-1 and V is TRBV7-2; D is perhaps TRBD1 (6 bases). The TCR was taken from a human donor in a cohort sampled during active COVID-19. Sequencing was done on a sample of peripheral blood. The CDR3 nucleotides read TGTGCCAGCAGCTTAGGGGTTAGGGGGACTGAAGCTTTCTTT. This sequence encodes CASSLGVRGTEAFF.